This T cell receptor (beta chain) was retrieved from a study of early T cells in non-severe SARS-CoV-2 infection. This clonotype was picked up many times. TCRdb fed the 5' RACE reads into MiXCR, producing one record per CDR3 protein. This sample yields 80,000 to 100,000 distinct CDR3 sequences, of which about an eighth are seen a single time; about 7.5% belongs to the top ten. Germline CDR1 reads SQVTM; CDR2 reads ANQGSEA. This CDR3 contains 16 residues. Trimming took off 4 bases at V and 3 bases at J, with 22 bases between the two ends. Material for sequencing was whole blood. V usage is TRBV29-1 and J usage is TRBJ2-7; maybe TRBD2 (6 bases). The sequence was obtained from an adult who was a healthcare worker with PCR-confirmed SARS-CoV-2 infection or an uninfected control (not recorded which). The CDR3 region is CSVAGAGTRYGYEQYF. CDR3 nucleotides: TGCAGCGTTGCGGGAGCAGGAACGCGGTATGGCTACGAGCAGTACTTC.